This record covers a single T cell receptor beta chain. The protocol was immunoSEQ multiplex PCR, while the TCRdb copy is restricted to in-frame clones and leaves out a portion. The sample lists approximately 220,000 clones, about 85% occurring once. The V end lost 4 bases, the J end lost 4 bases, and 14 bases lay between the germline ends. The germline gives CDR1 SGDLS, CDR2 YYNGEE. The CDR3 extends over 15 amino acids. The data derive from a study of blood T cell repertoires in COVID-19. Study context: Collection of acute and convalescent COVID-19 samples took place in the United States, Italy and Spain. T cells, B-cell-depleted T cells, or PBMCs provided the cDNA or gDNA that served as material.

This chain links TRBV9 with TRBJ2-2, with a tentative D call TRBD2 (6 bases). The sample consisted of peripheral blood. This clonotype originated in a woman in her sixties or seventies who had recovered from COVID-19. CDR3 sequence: CASSLLEGGTGELFF. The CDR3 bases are TGTGCCAGCAGCCTCCTGGAGGGCGGCACCGGGGAGCTGTTTTTT.